This T cell receptor (beta chain) was obtained from a study of cytomegalovirus exposure and HLA in healthy donors. Study-wide findings and caveats: More clonal expansion characterized HLA-associated TCR beta chains than equally common others in a later analysis. Roughly uniform depth of sequencing across donors was assumed in presence/absence analyses. Most CMV-associated TCR beta chains appeared HLA-restricted in a later analysis.

Primers: 60 Vbeta forward and 13 Jbeta reverse. Libraries were prepared by immunoSEQ multiplex PCR; TCRdb keeps only in-frame clonotypes and omits some of them. The sample gives 100,000 or so clones, under 80% of which show up once; 4.5% to 5% is in the top ten. Details on this clone: Its antigen is undetermined.

V was clipped by 0 bases and J by 7 bases, with 16 bases between them. Germline loops: CDR1 MNHEY, CDR2 SVGAGI. The CDR3 has 16 residues. Sequenced input: PBMCs. This rearrangement joins TRBV6-5 to TRBJ2-1; maybe TRBD1 (5 bases). This sequence was found in a young woman in good health and CMV-seropositive. CDR3 amino acids: CASSYSKGLGFNEQFF. The CDR3 DNA reads TGTGCCAGCAGTTACTCGAAGGGGCTTGGATTTAATGAGCAGTTCTTC.